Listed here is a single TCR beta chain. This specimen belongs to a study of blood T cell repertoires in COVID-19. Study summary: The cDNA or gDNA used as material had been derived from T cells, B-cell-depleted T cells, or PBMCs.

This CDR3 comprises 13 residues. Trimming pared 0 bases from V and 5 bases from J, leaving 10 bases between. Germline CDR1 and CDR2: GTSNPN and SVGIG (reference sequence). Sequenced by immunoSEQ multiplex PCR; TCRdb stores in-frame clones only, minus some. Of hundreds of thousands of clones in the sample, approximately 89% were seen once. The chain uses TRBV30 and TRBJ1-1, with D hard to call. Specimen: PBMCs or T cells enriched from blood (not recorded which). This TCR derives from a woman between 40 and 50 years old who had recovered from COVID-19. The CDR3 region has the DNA TGTGCCTGGAGTGTAAATTCGGGGACTGAAGCTTTCTTT. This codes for CAWSVNSGTEAFF.